This T cell receptor (beta chain) was captured by sequencing in a study of T cells after yellow fever vaccination. TCRdb re-derived calls from the 5' RACE reads in MiXCR, one entry per CDR3 protein. The repertoire holds approximately 140,000 distinct CDR3 sequences, 7% to 9% seen once, with under 0.95% in the top ten. At least ten counts were recorded for this clonotype. This CDR3 spans 14 amino acids. Trimming removed 1 base at V and 0 bases at J, with 7 bases between. Germline lookup yields CDR1 SGHTA and CDR2 FQGNSA. The J gene is TRBJ2-7, the V gene TRBV7-2; D call uncertain. The receptor was isolated from a young man who received the YFV17D yellow fever vaccine. Specimen: CD4+ T cells sorted from PBMCs, collected 5 days after the yellow fever booster vaccination. CDR3: CASSLDVVSYEQYF. In DNA, the CDR3 is TGTGCCAGCAGCTTAGATGTCGTCTCCTACGAGCAGTACTTC.